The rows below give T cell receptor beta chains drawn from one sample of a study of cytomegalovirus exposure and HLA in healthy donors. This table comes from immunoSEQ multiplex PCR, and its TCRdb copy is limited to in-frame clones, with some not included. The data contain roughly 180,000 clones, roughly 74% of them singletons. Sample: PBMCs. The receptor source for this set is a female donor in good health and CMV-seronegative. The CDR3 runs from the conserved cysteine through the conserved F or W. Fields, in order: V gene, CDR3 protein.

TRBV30 CAWSVPGLAGYNEQFF
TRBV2 CASSVSGTAYGYTF
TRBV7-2 CASSLARQGHEAFF
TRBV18 CASSPLGDPVTDTQYF
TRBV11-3 CASSLDRETQYF
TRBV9 CASSAGQVSSYEQYF
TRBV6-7 CASSSGTTLRGYYGYTF
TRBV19 CATYDSYNEQFF
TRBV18 CASSSYRGLGAFF
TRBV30 CAWNRQGGRADTQYF
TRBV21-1 CARGGGRGQHGELFF
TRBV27 CASRKAEAGAYEQYF
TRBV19 CASSISDSYGYTF
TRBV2 CASSQGARAFF
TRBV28 CASSPSDYGYTF
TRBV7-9 CASSFLASGELFF
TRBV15 CATSRTSGPLNGNEQFF
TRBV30 CAWSVHLNPHTEAFF
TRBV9 CASSRTSGGLSSYEQYF
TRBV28 CASSLTGTSYNEQFF
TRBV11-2 CASSTGVGLVGYEQYF
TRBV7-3 CASSVSGTGSYEQFF
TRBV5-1 CASSLGSTATNEKLFF
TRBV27 CASSSYRQGFVQYF
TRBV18 CASSRTREYEQYF
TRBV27 CASSLVAGDPKQETQYF
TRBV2 CASSEADTGELFF
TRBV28 CASTGRGGELFF
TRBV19 CASRTLGTDTQYF
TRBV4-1 CASSQELAEIYNEQFF
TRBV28 CASIPSPGQGGGEKLFF
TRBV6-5 CASSYPGPSGGTQYF
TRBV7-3 CASSLSGGIHEQYF
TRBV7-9 CASSSVFGTNSNYGYTF
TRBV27 CASSLTGSSYNEQFF
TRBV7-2 CASSLVGWGGSYEQYF
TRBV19 CASSVRAGGRNTGELFF
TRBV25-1 CASSGPRTGISYNEQFF
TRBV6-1 CASRPVYGNEKLFF
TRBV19 CASTGTGVNYGYTF
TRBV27 CASSAPTGKSEQYF
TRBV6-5 CASGAGAGGEGAQYF
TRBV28 CASSPPLIGTGINQPQHF
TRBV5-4 CASSLVAGGKETQYF
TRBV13 CASSRTSGRQEQFF
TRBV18 CASSGQGGDQPQHF
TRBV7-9 CASSLADRGNEQFF
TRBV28 CASFEESGYNEQFF
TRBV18 CASSETGETRSYEQYF
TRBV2 CASRGTELSYGYTF
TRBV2 CASRPGLGRPTDTQYF
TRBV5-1 CASSLGQDWETQYF
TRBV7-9 CASSSLTSGTGDWETQYF
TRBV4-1 CASSLVGTGGDEQYF
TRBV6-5 CASSYGAPDTQYF
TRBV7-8 CASSSPSGRTGELFF
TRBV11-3 CASSSQAGSYEQYF
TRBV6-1 CASSAPGQGKSNYF
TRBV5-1 CASSPRQGAGGELFF